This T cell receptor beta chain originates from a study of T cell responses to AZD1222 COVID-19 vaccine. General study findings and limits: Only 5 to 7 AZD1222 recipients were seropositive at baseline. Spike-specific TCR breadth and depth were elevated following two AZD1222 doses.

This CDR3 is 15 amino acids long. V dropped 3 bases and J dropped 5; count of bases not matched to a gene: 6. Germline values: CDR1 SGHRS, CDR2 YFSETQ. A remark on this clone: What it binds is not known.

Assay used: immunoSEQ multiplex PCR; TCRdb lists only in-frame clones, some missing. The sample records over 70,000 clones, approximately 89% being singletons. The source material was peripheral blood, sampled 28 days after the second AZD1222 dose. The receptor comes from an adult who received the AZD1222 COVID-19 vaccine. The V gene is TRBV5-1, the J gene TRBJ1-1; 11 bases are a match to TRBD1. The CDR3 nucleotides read TGCGCCAGCAGCTCAGGACAGGGGGCGAGAACTGAAGCTTTCTTT. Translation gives CASSSGQGARTEAFF.